Presented here are 24 T cell receptor beta chains from one specimen sequenced in a study of T cell repertoires in cytomegalovirus infection. TCRdb analysed the reads with MiXCR anew, one entry per CDR3 protein. The sample carries a few hundred thousand distinct CDR3 sequences, under 25% recorded once. Sequencing used CD8+ T cells from PBMCs. The source is a human donor in good health (CMV status not recorded). Some clones in this sample may be carry-over from other donors' samples.

The CDR3 protein is CASSWTSGEDEQFF. CDR3 DNA sequence: TGTGCCAGCAGTTGGACTAGCGGGGAGGATGAGCAGTTCTTC. The rearrangement joins TRBV2 to TRBJ2-1, with 12 nucleotides matching TRBD2. Germline V gene data show CDR1 as SNHLY and CDR2 as FYNNEI. With 5 bases clipped from V and 8 bases from J, the junction kept 4 bases outside the gene matches. This CDR3 contains 14 residues.

The J gene is TRBJ2-1, the V gene TRBV20-1; 8 bases map to TRBD2. CDR1 is DFQATT and CDR2 is SNEGSKA in the germline V gene (reference sequence). The length of the CDR3 is 13 residues. V lost 4 bases, J lost 7 bases, and 6 bases stayed unmatched. CDR3 loop: CSATPGLGNEQFF. DNA of the CDR3: TGCAGTGCTACGCCGGGACTAGGAAATGAGCAGTTCTTC.

The gene calls are TRBV6-1 and TRBJ2-7; 8 bases match TRBD2. V gave up 3 bases and J gave up 3 bases; unmatched junction bases: 4. CDR1 is MNHNS, CDR2 SASEGT, per germline. The CDR3 totals 14 residues. The CDR3 loop is CASSELSGGYEQYF. In DNA, the CDR3 is TGTGCCAGCAGTGAGCTAAGCGGGGGCTACGAGCAGTACTTC.

This chain connects TRBV27 to TRBJ2-1; TRBD1 agrees at 10 bases. The V segment lost 2 bases and the J segment 7 bases; nucleotides outside the gene matches: 5. The germline CDR1 and CDR2 sequences are MNHEY and SMNVEV (reference sequence). This CDR3 contains 15 residues. This CDR3 reads CASSLVTGGSNEQFF. The CDR3 nucleotides read TGTGCCAGCAGTTTAGTGACAGGGGGCTCGAATGAGCAGTTCTTC.

This clonotype appeared a few times. This rearrangement joins TRBV29-1 to TRBJ2-2; TRBD1 is a possible D gene (6 bases). This CDR3 is 14 amino acids long. V lost 4 bases and J lost 6, with 15 bases in between. Germline loops: CDR1 SQVTM, CDR2 ANQGSEA. DNA of the CDR3: TGCAGCGTTGCTACAGGGATCGGCTCCGGGGAGCTGTTTTTT. Encoded protein: CSVATGIGSGELFF.

The chain combines TRBV20-1 with TRBJ2-4; TRBD1 might be the D (6 bases). Deletions cut 6 bases from V and 6 bases from J, with 18 bases between. This CDR3 is built from 14 residues. In germline, CDR1 is DFQATT, CDR2 SNEGSKA (reference sequence). Written as DNA, the CDR3 is TGCAGTGCCGTAGGGGGAGAGGGGACAAACATTCAGTACTTC. Translation: CSAVGGEGTNIQYF.

The sample holds a few counts of this clonotype. V gene TRBV7-6 combines with J gene TRBJ2-7; D might be TRBD1 (5 bases). This CDR3 is built from 14 residues. CDR1 and CDR2 from the germline V gene are SGHVS and FNYEAQ. Between the trimmed V and J ends, which lost 2 bases and 6 bases, there was a span of 14 bases. CDR3 bases: TGTGCCAGCAGCTTAAGGCAGGGTGAAGGCGAGCAGTACTTC. It translates to CASSLRQGEGEQYF. Drawing the rest from reference TRBV7-6 and TRBJ2-7, the complete variable domain is GAGVSQSPRYKVTKRGQDVALRCDPISGHVSLYWYRQALGQGPEFLTYFNYEAQQDKSGLPNDRFSAERPEGSISTLTIQRTEQRDSAMYRCASSLRQGEGEQYFGPGTRLTVT.

This clonotype was counted a few times. The J gene is TRBJ1-5, the V gene TRBV19, with 8 bases matching TRBD1. Trimming cost V 0 bases and J 5 bases; bases outside gene matches: 6. The CDR3 is 16 amino acids. The germline gives CDR1 LNHDA, CDR2 SQIVND (reference sequence). The CDR3 loop is CASSIDIDRGDQPQHF. The CDR3 nucleotides are TGTGCCAGTAGTATAGATATAGACAGGGGCGATCAGCCCCAGCATTTT.

This clonotype was found a few times. The chain combines TRBV4-1 with TRBJ2-2; TRBD1 matches at 10 bases. CDR1 and CDR2 from the germline V gene are MGHRA and YSYEKL. This CDR3 contains 17 residues. The ends lost 0 bases at V and 7 bases at J; junction bases unmatched: 8. The CDR3 DNA reads as TGCGCCAGCAGCCAAGAAATAAGGGACAGGGGAAACGGGGAGCTGTTTTTT. It yields the protein CASSQEIRDRGNGELFF.

The V and J genes are TRBV20-1 and TRBJ1-1; D is perhaps TRBD1 (5 bases). The CDR3 is 13 amino acids. Germline assignment: CDR1 DFQATT and CDR2 SNEGSKA (reference sequence). The V end lost 5 bases, the J end lost 1 base, and 11 bases lay between the germline ends. CDR3 nucleotides: TGCAGTGCTTTCCGGGACCAGAACACTGAAGCTTTCTTT. Residues: CSAFRDQNTEAFF.

The chain combines TRBV28 with TRBJ1-2, with D perhaps matching TRBD1 (6 bases). Germline CDR1 is MDHEN and CDR2 is SYDVKM. Trimming took 5 bases from V and 2 from J, leaving 12 bases between them. CDR3 length: 14 residues. The CDR3 DNA reads TGTGCCAGCAGTCGCTCAACAGGGAACTATGGCTACACCTTC. This translates into CASSRSTGNYGYTF.

This clonotype was recorded many times. J is TRBJ2-3 and V is TRBV15; D not resolved. Germline assignment: CDR1 LNHNV and CDR2 YYDKDF (reference sequence). The V end lost 0 bases, the J end lost 0 bases, and 16 bases lay between the germline ends. The CDR3 contains 18 residues. The CDR3 bases are TGTGCCACCAGCAGAGATCTTGAATCCGGATCCAGCACAGATACGCAGTATTTT. The encoded protein is CATSRDLESGSSTDTQYF. Full variable domain (outside the CDR3, taken from reference TRBV15 and TRBJ2-3): DAMVIQNPRYQVTQFGKPVTLSCSQTLNHNVMYWYQQKSSQAPKLLFHYYDKDFNNEADTPDNFQSRRPNTSFCFLDIRSPGLGDTAMYLCATSRDLESGSSTDTQYFGPGTRLTVL.

This clonotype occurred a few times. This chain connects TRBV11-1 to TRBJ1-1; TRBD1 might be the D (5 bases). Germline V lookup: CDR1 SGHAT, CDR2 FQDESV (reference sequence). Trimming took 6 bases from V and 4 from J, leaving 12 bases between them. The CDR3 has 13 residues. CDR3 DNA sequence: TGTGCCAGCAGGACTTGGGGGACCACTGAAGCTTTCTTT. Its translation: CASRTWGTTEAFF.

The rearrangement links TRBV11-2 to TRBJ2-7; D ambiguous. V was cut by 2 bases and J by 6 bases, with 5 bases left in between. This CDR3 spans 11 amino acids. Germline CDR1 reads SGHAT; CDR2 reads FQNNGV. In nucleotides, the CDR3 is TGTGCCAGCAGCTTAATGGCCGAGCAGTACTTC. It codes for CASSLMAEQYF.

Details on this clonotype: With a much larger clone just one base away, this may be a read error. The genes are TRBV28 and TRBJ1-1; possibly TRBD1 for D (5 bases). V was cut by 3 bases and J by 1 base, with 27 bases left in between. Germline CDR1 MDHEN, CDR2 SYDVKM. The CDR3 runs 20 residues. CDR3 nucleotides: TGTGCCAGCAGTTTCCCATTAAATACTGGGGGAATCATCTGGAACACTGAAGCTTTCTTT. Protein product: CASSFPLNTGGIIWNTEAFF.

This clonotype was counted many times. The CDR3 bases are TGTGCCAGCTCACCACCGCTCCAGAGAATGAACACTGAAGCTTTCTTT. The encoded protein is CASSPPLQRMNTEAFF. J is TRBJ1-1 and V is TRBV18, with D unresolved. The germline CDR1 and CDR2 sequences are KGHSH and LQKENI. V was shortened by 0 bases and J by 0 bases, with 11 bases between the two germline ends. The CDR3 is 16 residues long.

The chain joins TRBV5-1 to TRBJ2-7; TRBD1 matches 9 bases. V trimming: 2 bases; J trimming: 2 bases; junction bases outside the gene matches: 5. CDR1 and CDR2 (germline): SGHRS, YFSETQ. The CDR3 consists of 15 residues. The CDR3: CASSFGQGITYEQYF. CDR3 nucleotide sequence: TGCGCCAGCAGCTTTGGACAGGGGATCACCTACGAGCAGTACTTC.

V is TRBV7-8 and J is TRBJ2-1; 11 nucleotides match TRBD2. CDR1 is SGHVS, CDR2 FQNEAQ, per germline. The CDR3 runs 14 residues. The V gene end was trimmed by 4 bases and the J gene end by 12 bases; junction bases not matched to a gene: 8. The CDR3 DNA is TGTGCCAGCAGCTACCTGCTAGCGGGGGGATGGCAGTTCTTC. It is translated as CASSYLLAGGWQFF.

The chain couples TRBV12-3 or TRBV12-4 to TRBJ2-2; 8 bases agree with TRBD1. This CDR3 has 15 residues. V gave up 5 bases and J gave up 8 bases; unmatched junction bases: 10. As DNA, the CDR3 is TGTGCCAGCAGTCTCTTCAACAGGGGGTTGGGGGAGCTGTTTTTT. This codes for CASSLFNRGLGELFF.

This chain links TRBV9 with TRBJ2-7; the D call may be TRBD1 or TRBD2 (6 bases each). From germline, CDR1 is SGDLS and CDR2 YYNGEE. V lost 3 bases to trimming and J lost 2 bases, with 15 bases between them. The CDR3 totals 15 residues. The CDR3 DNA reads TGTGCCAGCAGCGCGGGGATAGGGGGGACCTACGAGCAGTACTTC. Protein sequence: CASSAGIGGTYEQYF. Based on the CDR3 plus reference TRBV9 and TRBJ2-7, the full variable domain is DSGVTQTPKHLITATGQRVTLRCSPRSGDLSVYWYQQSLDQGLQFLIQYYNGEERAKGNILERFSAQQFPDLHSELNLSSLELGDSALYFCASSAGIGGTYEQYFGPGTRLTVT.

This clonotype showed up many times. The rearrangement links TRBV28 to TRBJ1-4; 9 bases match TRBD1. The CDR3 totals 14 residues. Trimming cost V 6 bases and J 8 bases; bases outside gene matches: 7. Per the germline V gene, CDR1 is MDHEN and CDR2 is SYDVKM. CDR3 loop: CASSPGTGREKLFF. The CDR3 bases are TGTGCCAGCAGCCCCGGGACAGGGAGGGAAAAACTGTTTTTT.

In this sample, this clonotype turned up a few times. The chain couples TRBV7-2 to TRBJ2-3; 8 bases line up with TRBD2. The CDR3 loop spans 14 amino acids. V lost 4 bases, J lost 4 bases, and 4 bases stayed unmatched. CDR1 and CDR2 (germline): SGHTA, FQGNSA. The DNA of the CDR3 is TGTGCCAGCAGCTCCACTAGCGGCGCAGATACGCAGTATTTT. It is translated as CASSSTSGADTQYF.

This clonotype was seen at least ten times. The chain is built from TRBV12-3 or TRBV12-4 and TRBJ1-5; no reliable D call. Trimming removed 7 bases from V and 1 base from J, with 5 bases in between. This CDR3 spans 12 amino acids. The CDR3 spells CASKASNQPQHF. CDR3 nucleotides: TGTGCCAGCAAAGCAAGCAATCAGCCCCAGCATTTT.

This clonotype was counted ten times or more. The chain joins TRBV7-2 to TRBJ2-1, with TRBD2 matching over 7 bases. Germline CDR1 and CDR2: SGHTA and FQGNSA. The CDR3 sequence is 13 residues long. V lost 5 bases and J lost 9; bases outside the gene matches: 7. The CDR3 nucleotides are TGTGCCAGCAGCCTCGACTGGGGGGGTGAGCAGTTCTTC. Translating gives CASSLDWGGEQFF.